This T cell receptor beta chain was obtained from a study of CD8 T cells in Susac syndrome. Trimming stripped 1 base from V and 6 bases from J, with 10 bases between. There are 14 residues in the CDR3. The germline V gene encodes CDR1 GTSNPN and CDR2 SVGIG (reference sequence). RNA amounts of about 0.5 to 1 ug underwent reverse transcription with random hexamers. MiXCR was run by TCRdb on the immunoSEQ multiplex PCR reads, yielding one entry per CDR3 protein. Here the sample spans 150,000 to 200,000 distinct CDR3 sequences, around 93% being singletons. The chain uses TRBV30 and TRBJ1-6, with D uncertain. The receptor comes from a human donor in good health. Source material: CD4+ T cells from PBMCs. As DNA, the CDR3 is TGTGCCTGGAGTGAGGGCCGAAGTAATTCACCCCTCCACTTT. Its translation: CAWSEGRSNSPLHF. Full variable domain (outside the CDR3, taken from reference TRBV30 and TRBJ1-6): SQTIHQWPATLVQPVGSPLSLECTVEGTSNPNLYWYRQAAGRGLQLLFYSVGIGQISSEVPQNLSASRPQDRQFILSSKKLLLSDSGFYLCAWSEGRSNSPLHFGNGTRLTVT.